The clone carrying this TCR beta chain appeared many times. TCRdb fed the 5' RACE reads into MiXCR, producing one record per CDR3 protein. The table has about 130,000 distinct CDR3 sequences, roughly 6.7% seen once. The sample belongs to a study of T cells after yellow fever vaccination. The CDR3 covers 15 residues. With 4 bases clipped from V and 4 bases from J, the junction kept 4 bases outside the gene matches. Germline V gene sequence: CDR1 SGHRS, CDR2 YFSETQ. V is TRBV5-1 and J is TRBJ2-3; 12 bases are a match to TRBD2. The receptor comes from a man under 40 who received the YFV17D yellow fever vaccine. The sample in question was CD4+ T cells sorted from PBMCs, obtained 10 days after the yellow fever booster vaccination. The CDR3 nucleotides read TGCGCCAGCAGCCCGACTAGCGGGAGCCCAGATACGCAGTATTTT. It specifies CASSPTSGSPDTQYF. The whole variable domain, filled in from reference TRBV5-1 and TRBJ2-3, reads KAGVTQTPRYLIKTRGQQVTLSCSPISGHRSVSWYQQTPGQGLQFLFEYFSETQRNKGNFPGRFSGRQFSNSRSEMNVSTLELGDSALYLCASSPTSGSPDTQYFGPGTRLTVL.